The 30 T cell receptor beta chains in this list originate from one sample, sequenced in a study of cytomegalovirus exposure and HLA in healthy donors. It was with 60 Vbeta and 13 Jbeta primers that the PCR ran. TCRdb's copy holds only in-frame clones and misses some; the assay was immunoSEQ multiplex PCR. The data show approximately 130,000 clones, approximately 78% seen once. Material: PBMCs. The origin of the receptors is a woman aged 50 to 65 in good health and CMV-seropositive.

The gene calls are TRBV28 and TRBJ1-5; the match to TRBD1 covers 9 bases. Germline CDR1 reads MDHEN; CDR2 reads SYDVKM. Unmatched junction bases numbered 10, after V lost 5 bases and J lost 5 bases. The CDR3 contains 16 residues. CDR3 in amino acids: CASSLLGQGGDQPQHF. CDR3 DNA sequence: TGTGCCAGCAGTCTACTGGGACAGGGTGGTGATCAGCCCCAGCATTTT. The variable domain in full, completed from reference TRBV28 and TRBJ1-5, reads DVKVTQSSRYLVKRTGEKVFLECVQDMDHENMFWYRQDPGLGLRLIYFSYDVKMKEKGDIPEGYSVSREKKERFSLILESASTNQTSMYLCASSLLGQGGDQPQHFGDGTRLSIL.

This chain connects TRBV9 to TRBJ1-1, with TRBD1 identical over 7 bases. The V gene end was trimmed by 0 bases and the J gene end by 6 bases; junction bases not matched to a gene: 8. The CDR3 is 15 amino acids. Germline CDR1 reads SGDLS; CDR2 reads YYNGEE. The CDR3 loop is CASSVGVRQGAEAFF. CDR3 DNA: TGTGCCAGCAGCGTAGGGGTCAGACAGGGCGCTGAAGCTTTCTTT.

The chain employs TRBV7-2 and TRBJ1-1; D might be TRBD1 (6 bases). The germline CDR1 and CDR2 sequences are SGHTA and FQGNSA. V lost 1 base and J 8 bases, leaving 20 bases between the germline ends. The CDR3 has 16 amino acids. CDR3 DNA sequence: TGTGCCAGCAGCTTAGACAGGGTGCGTTCCGGGATAGAAGCTTTCTTT. Residues: CASSLDRVRSGIEAFF.

The sample holds a few counts of this clone. This sequence joins TRBV5-4 and TRBJ2-7, with D possibly matching TRBD2 (5 bases). The CDR3 totals 14 residues. Per germline, CDR1 SGHNT and CDR2 YYREEE (reference sequence). Trimming took 0 bases from V and 1 from J, leaving 8 bases between them. The CDR3 sequence is CASSLGQRSYEQYF. The CDR3 nucleotides are TGTGCCAGCAGCTTGGGGCAGCGGTCCTACGAGCAGTACTTC.

The CDR3, as DNA: TGTGCCAGCAGATTCTCTCTGGCGGGATTATACGAGCAGTACTTC. This translates into CASRFSLAGLYEQYF. The chain uses TRBV28 and TRBJ2-5, with a weak D call TRBD2 (6 bases). The assigned J gene may be wrong: the sequence end matches TRBJ2-7 better. Germline V gives CDR1 MDHEN, CDR2 SYDVKM. This CDR3 region has 15 residues.

This rearrangement joins TRBV21-1 to TRBJ2-7; TRBD2 is the table's D call and was not checked against the DNA. TRBV21-1 is an annotated pseudogene. This CDR3 is built from 14 residues. The DNA for the CDR3 is TGTGCCAGGGGGGAGGGATCCTCGTTCTACGAGCAGTACTTC. Protein: CARGEGSSFYEQYF.

The chain uses TRBV11-3 and TRBJ2-1, with 8 bases fitting TRBD2. Germline loops: CDR1 SGHNT, CDR2 YENEEA. The CDR3 has 16 residues. V trimming: 4 bases; J trimming: 3 bases; junction bases outside the gene matches: 8. CDR3 in amino acids: CASSYGRESVYNEQFF. DNA for the CDR3: TGTGCCAGCAGCTACGGGAGGGAGAGTGTCTACAATGAGCAGTTCTTC.

The chain recombines TRBV7-2 with TRBJ1-1; D call uncertain. V lost 2 bases to trimming and J lost 0 bases, with 7 bases between them. The CDR3 loop spans 14 amino acids. Germline CDR1 and CDR2: SGHTA and FQGNSA. The CDR3 loop reads CASSLRGLNTEAFF. The CDR3 bases are TGTGCCAGCAGCTTAAGAGGTCTGAACACTGAAGCTTTCTTT.

The gene calls are TRBV27 and TRBJ2-7; the D gene is possibly TRBD2 (6 bases). Germline loops: CDR1 MNHEY, CDR2 SMNVEV (reference sequence). The germline V and J ends were trimmed by 3 bases and 0 bases, with 15 bases remaining between them. The CDR3 covers 16 residues. This chain's CDR3 is CASSLSSGSGSYEQYF. The CDR3 nucleotides read TGTGCCAGCAGTTTGTCAAGCGGGTCGGGCTCCTACGAGCAGTACTTC.

V usage is TRBV7-3 and J usage is TRBJ2-2; 9 bases align to TRBD1. J gave up 1 base and V 5 bases, and 2 bases lay outside the gene matches. There are 15 residues in the CDR3. Germline CDR1 SGHTA, CDR2 FQGTGA. CDR3 in DNA: TGTGCCAGCAGCCCGGACAGGGGGAACACCGGGGAGCTGTTTTTT. It codes for CASSPDRGNTGELFF. The whole variable domain, remainder taken from reference TRBV7-3 and TRBJ2-2, is GAGVSQTPSNKVTEKGKYVELRCDPISGHTALYWYRQSLGQGPEFLIYFQGTGAADDSGLPNDRFFAVRPEGSVSTLKIQRTERGDSAVYLCASSPDRGNTGELFFGEGSRLTVL.

CDR3 sequence (DNA): TGTGCCAGCAGTGGACTAGCGGCCCTGGGGTACAATGAGCAGTTCTTC. Translated, it gives CASSGLAALGYNEQFF. V is TRBV6-1 and J is TRBJ2-1; TRBD2 aligns across 9 bases. The CDR3 spans 16 residues. The V segment lost 4 bases and the J segment 4 bases; nucleotides outside the gene matches: 8. CDR1 and CDR2 from the germline V gene are MNHNS and SASEGT.

The chain joins TRBV7-9 to TRBJ2-5; weak D call: TRBD1 (6 bases). The V end was cut by 3 bases, the J end by 4 bases, with 12 bases between. The CDR3 has 14 amino acids. Germline V gene data show CDR1 as SEHNR and CDR2 as FQNEAQ (reference sequence). CDR3 bases: TGTGCCAGCAGCTTGGACAGTCGCGGAGAGACCCAGTACTTC. Translation gives CASSLDSRGETQYF.

The chain links TRBV18 to TRBJ1-4; tentative D call: TRBD1 (5 bases). CDR1 is KGHSH, CDR2 LQKENI, per germline. Trimming removed 0 bases at V and 6 bases at J, with 11 bases between. The CDR3 covers 15 residues. The CDR3 loop reads CASSPPQNRHEKLFF. The DNA for the CDR3 is TGTGCCAGCTCACCACCCCAGAACAGGCATGAAAAACTGTTTTTT.

V is TRBV10-1 and J is TRBJ2-1, with 10 bases aligning to TRBD2. J was trimmed by 6 bases and V by 4 bases; bases with no gene match: 3. This CDR3 contains 14 residues. Germline V gene data show CDR1 as WNHNN and CDR2 as SYGVQD (reference sequence). The CDR3 is CASSGQREGNEQFF. CDR3 DNA sequence: TGCGCCAGCAGTGGTCAGCGGGAGGGCAATGAGCAGTTCTTC.

This clone appeared once. The CDR3 sequence is CASSYDSGTYEQYF. The CDR3 DNA sequence: TGTGCCAGCAGCTACGATAGCGGGACCTACGAGCAGTACTTC. This sequence joins TRBV11-2 and TRBJ2-7; 8 bases agree with TRBD2. Trimming removed 4 bases from V and 2 bases from J; junction bases left unmatched: 4. Looked up from germline, CDR1 is SGHAT and CDR2 is FQNNGV. CDR3 length: 14 amino acids. The full variable domain, with the rest looked up from reference TRBV11-2 and TRBJ2-7, is EAGVAQSPRYKIIEKRQSVAFWCNPISGHATLYWYQQILGQGPKLLIQFQNNGVVDDSQLPKDRFSAERLKGVDSTLKIQPAKLEDSAVYLCASSYDSGTYEQYFGPGTRLTVT.

The rearrangement links TRBV19 to TRBJ2-2; a possible D gene is TRBD1 (6 bases). Per the germline V gene, CDR1 is LNHDA and CDR2 is SQIVND (reference sequence). The CDR3 is 14 residues long. Trimming pared 9 bases from V and 1 base from J, leaving 12 bases between. CDR3 in amino acids: CASTPGVNTGELFF. CDR3 DNA sequence: TGTGCCAGCACCCCAGGGGTGAACACCGGGGAGCTGTTTTTT.

The CDR3 loop is CASSLPALDGYTF. The CDR3 region has the DNA TGTGCCAGCAGCTTACCAGCACTAGATGGCTACACCTTC. The rearrangement links TRBV7-9 to TRBJ1-2; D not certain. V was cut by 2 bases and J by 6 bases, with 10 bases left in between. Germline CDR1 is SEHNR and CDR2 is FQNEAQ (reference sequence). The CDR3 is 13 residues long.

A note on this clone: The same CDR3 arises from other DNA sequences in this sample as well. V is TRBV5-1 and J is TRBJ2-7; TRBD2 agrees at 11 bases. Germline values: CDR1 SGHRS, CDR2 YFSETQ. The CDR3 spans 14 residues. Trimming removed 3 bases from V and 3 bases from J; junction bases left unmatched: 2. The chain's CDR3 is CASSSTSGSYEQYF. For the CDR3, the DNA is TGCGCCAGCAGCTCAACTAGCGGGAGCTACGAGCAGTACTTC.

The chain combines TRBV5-1 with TRBJ1-2; possibly TRBD1 for D (6 bases). The CDR3 has 14 residues. V gave up 2 bases and J gave up 7 bases, with 15 bases separating them. The V gene's germline CDR1 is SGHRS and CDR2 YFSETQ. The CDR3 sequence is CASSFGHRDGGYTF. The DNA for the CDR3 is TGCGCCAGCAGCTTCGGGCACAGGGACGGTGGCTACACCTTC.

The rearrangement links TRBV5-1 to TRBJ2-2; the match to TRBD1 covers 7 bases. Germline V gene sequence: CDR1 SGHRS, CDR2 YFSETQ. Unmatched junction bases numbered 7, after V lost 6 bases and J lost 2 bases. The CDR3 is 15 amino acids. DNA for the CDR3: TGCGCCAGCAAAATCTGGACAGGAAACACCGGGGAGCTGTTTTTT. It yields the protein CASKIWTGNTGELFF.

This clone has just a few counts. The rearrangement uses TRBV28 and TRBJ2-6; TRBD1 agrees at 7 bases. The V and J ends lost 5 bases and 0 bases, in that order; junction bases with no gene match: 4. The CDR3 length is 16 residues. Per the germline V gene, CDR1 is MDHEN and CDR2 is SYDVKM. The CDR3 DNA reads TGTGCCAGCAGTAGGGGGACAGTCTCTGGGGCCAACGTCCTGACTTTC. Its protein product is CASSRGTVSGANVLTF.

The V gene is TRBV9, the J gene TRBJ1-1; D ambiguous. Trimming took 0 bases from V and 1 from J, leaving 4 bases between them. CDR3 length equals 13 residues. Germline V lookup: CDR1 SGDLS, CDR2 YYNGEE. Here the CDR3 DNA reads TGTGCCAGCAGCGTAGAACAGAACACTGAAGCTTTCTTT. This encodes CASSVEQNTEAFF. Full variable domain (outside the CDR3, taken from reference TRBV9 and TRBJ1-1): DSGVTQTPKHLITATGQRVTLRCSPRSGDLSVYWYQQSLDQGLQFLIQYYNGEERAKGNILERFSAQQFPDLHSELNLSSLELGDSALYFCASSVEQNTEAFFGQGTRLTVV.

This clone appeared once. The V and J genes are TRBV19 and TRBJ1-1, with 8 bases that match TRBD1. CDR1 and CDR2 from the germline V gene are LNHDA and SQIVND (reference sequence). The CDR3 is 17 residues long. V gave up 8 bases and J gave up 0 bases; unmatched junction bases: 14. For the CDR3, the DNA is TGTGCCAGTTGGGGCTGGACAGGGCCCGCCATGAACACTGAAGCTTTCTTT. This sequence encodes CASWGWTGPAMNTEAFF.

This chain links TRBV5-8 with TRBJ1-6; D may be TRBD1 (5 bases). V dropped 0 bases and J dropped 9 bases, with 13 bases sitting between them. The CDR3 is made up of 15 amino acids. From germline, CDR1 is SGHTS and CDR2 YDEGEE. The DNA for the CDR3 is TGTGCCAGCAGCTTGGAAGCAGGGATGTTTTCACCCCTCCACTTT. Its protein product is CASSLEAGMFSPLHF.

The rearrangement joins TRBV18 to TRBJ2-7, with 7 bases identical to TRBD2. This CDR3 comprises 15 residues. V trimming: 1 base; J trimming: 3 bases; junction bases outside the gene matches: 6. Germline-derived CDR1 and CDR2 are KGHSH and LQKENI. CDR3 sequence: CASSPLRGGYYEQYF. The DNA of the CDR3 is TGTGCCAGCTCACCACTTAGGGGAGGGTACTACGAGCAGTACTTC.

The gene calls are TRBV29-1 and TRBJ2-7; 7 nucleotides agree with TRBD1. CDR1 is SQVTM and CDR2 is ANQGSEA in the germline V gene. V was pared by 4 bases and J by 3 bases, with 6 bases of the junction left unmatched. The CDR3 spans 13 residues. CDR3 DNA: TGCAGCGTTGGTCTGGGGGACAGCTACGAGCAGTACTTC. This encodes CSVGLGDSYEQYF.

This rearrangement joins TRBV19 to TRBJ2-3; 7 bases align to TRBD1. CDR1 is LNHDA and CDR2 is SQIVND in the germline V gene (reference sequence). There are 14 residues in the CDR3. J lost 3 bases, V lost 4 bases, and 4 bases had no gene match. The CDR3 reads CASSTDRLTDTQYF. The CDR3 region has the DNA TGTGCCAGTAGTACGGACAGGTTAACAGATACGCAGTATTTT.

V usage is TRBV30 and J usage is TRBJ2-2, with a tentative D call TRBD2 (6 bases). CDR1 is GTSNPN and CDR2 is SVGIG in the germline V gene (reference sequence). Trimming took off 0 bases at V and 6 bases at J, with 8 bases between the two ends. The CDR3 spans 13 residues. The CDR3 is CAWSVRGSGELFF. The CDR3 coding sequence is TGTGCCTGGAGTGTACGGGGGTCCGGGGAGCTGTTTTTT.

V gene TRBV19 combines with J gene TRBJ1-2; perhaps TRBD1 as D (5 bases). Germline V gene lookup returns CDR1 LNHDA and CDR2 SQIVND (reference sequence). This CDR3 is 14 amino acids long. Trimming stripped 9 bases from V and 7 bases from J, with 21 bases between. In DNA, the CDR3 is TGTGCCAGCCTTGGAAGCCTCGCGGGGGGTGGCTACACCTTC. Encoded protein: CASLGSLAGGGYTF.

The genes are TRBV5-1 and TRBJ2-3, with D perhaps matching TRBD2 (7 bases). This CDR3 is 14 amino acids long. Trimming cost V 3 bases and J 1 base, with 9 bases left between them. The germline V gene has CDR1 SGHRS and CDR2 YFSETQ. This CDR3 reads CASSWGGRTDTQYF. The CDR3 nucleotides read TGCGCCAGCAGCTGGGGGGGGCGCACAGATACGCAGTATTTT.